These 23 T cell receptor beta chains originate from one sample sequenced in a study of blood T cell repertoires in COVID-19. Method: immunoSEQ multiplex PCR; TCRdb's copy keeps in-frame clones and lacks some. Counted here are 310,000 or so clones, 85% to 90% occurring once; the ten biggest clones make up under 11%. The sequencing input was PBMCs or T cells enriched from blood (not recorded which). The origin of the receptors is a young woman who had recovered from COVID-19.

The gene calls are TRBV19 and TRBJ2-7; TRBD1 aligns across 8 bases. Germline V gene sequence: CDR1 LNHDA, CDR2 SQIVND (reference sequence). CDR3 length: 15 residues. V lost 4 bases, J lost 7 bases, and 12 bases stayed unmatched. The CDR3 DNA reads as TGTGCCAGTAGTACCCTCGGGACAGGAGTCTGGGAGCAGTACTTC. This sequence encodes CASSTLGTGVWEQYF.

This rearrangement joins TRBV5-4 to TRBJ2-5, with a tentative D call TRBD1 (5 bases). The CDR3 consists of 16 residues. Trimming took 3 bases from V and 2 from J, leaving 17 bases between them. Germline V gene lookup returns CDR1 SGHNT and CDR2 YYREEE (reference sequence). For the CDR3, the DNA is TGTGCCAGCAGCTGGGCGGACACGAATATTCAAGAGACCCAGTACTTC. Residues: CASSWADTNIQETQYF.

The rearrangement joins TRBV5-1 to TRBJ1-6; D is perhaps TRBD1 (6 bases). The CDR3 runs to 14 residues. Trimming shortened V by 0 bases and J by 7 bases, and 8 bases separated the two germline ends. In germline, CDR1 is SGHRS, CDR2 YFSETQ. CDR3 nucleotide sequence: TGCGCCAGCAGCTTGGGAACAGGGAATTCACCCCTCCACTTT. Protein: CASSLGTGNSPLHF.

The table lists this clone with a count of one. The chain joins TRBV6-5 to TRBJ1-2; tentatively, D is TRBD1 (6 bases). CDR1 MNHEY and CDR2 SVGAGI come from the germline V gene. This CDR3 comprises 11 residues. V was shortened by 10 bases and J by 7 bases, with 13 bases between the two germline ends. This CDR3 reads CATYQGFGYTF. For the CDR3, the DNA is TGTGCCACCTATCAGGGGTTTGGCTACACCTTC.

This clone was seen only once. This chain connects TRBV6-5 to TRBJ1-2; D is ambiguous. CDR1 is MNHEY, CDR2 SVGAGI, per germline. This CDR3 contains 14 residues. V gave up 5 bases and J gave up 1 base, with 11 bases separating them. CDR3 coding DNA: TGTGCCAGCAGTAAATACCAGGATAACTATGGCTACACCTTC. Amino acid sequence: CASSKYQDNYGYTF.

The CDR3 DNA follows: TGTGCCAGCAGTTCCCTTTCAGGAAGCTCCTACGAGCAGTACTTC. Translation gives CASSSLSGSSYEQYF. The gene calls are TRBV28 and TRBJ2-7, with D unresolved. Trimming removed 4 bases from V and 0 bases from J, with 13 bases in between. This CDR3 is 15 amino acids long. Per germline, CDR1 MDHEN and CDR2 SYDVKM.

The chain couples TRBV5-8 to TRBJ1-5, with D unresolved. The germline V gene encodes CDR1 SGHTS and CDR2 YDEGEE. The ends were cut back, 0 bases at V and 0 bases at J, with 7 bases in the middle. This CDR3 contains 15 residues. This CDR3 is CASSLVTYSNQPQHF. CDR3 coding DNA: TGTGCCAGCAGCTTGGTAACCTATAGCAATCAGCCCCAGCATTTT.

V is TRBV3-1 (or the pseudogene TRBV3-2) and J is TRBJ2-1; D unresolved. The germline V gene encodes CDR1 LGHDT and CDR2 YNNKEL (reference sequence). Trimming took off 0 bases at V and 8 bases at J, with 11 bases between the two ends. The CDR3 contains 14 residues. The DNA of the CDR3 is TGTGCCAGCAGCCAAGAGTCTAACTCGGATGAGCAGTTCTTC. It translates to CASSQESNSDEQFF.

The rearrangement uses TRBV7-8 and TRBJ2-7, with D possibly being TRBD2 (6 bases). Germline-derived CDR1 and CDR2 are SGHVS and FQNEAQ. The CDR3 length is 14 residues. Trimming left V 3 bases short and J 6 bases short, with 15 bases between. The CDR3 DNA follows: TGTGCCAGCAGCTTGGGGGGACCCGCCACCGAGCAGTACTTC. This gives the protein CASSLGGPATEQYF.

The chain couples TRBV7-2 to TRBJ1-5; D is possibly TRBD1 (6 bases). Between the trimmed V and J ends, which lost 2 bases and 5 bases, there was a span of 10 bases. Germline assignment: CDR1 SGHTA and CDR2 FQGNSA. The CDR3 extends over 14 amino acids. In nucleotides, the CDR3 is TGTGCCAGCAGCTTAAGGACAGCGGATCAGCCCCAGCATTTT. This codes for CASSLRTADQPQHF. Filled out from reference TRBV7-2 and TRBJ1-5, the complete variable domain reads GAGVSQSPSNKVTEKGKDVELRCDPISGHTALYWYRQSLGQGLEFLIYFQGNSAPDKSGLPSDRFSAERTGGSVSTLTIQRTQQEDSAVYLCASSLRTADQPQHFGDGTRLSIL.

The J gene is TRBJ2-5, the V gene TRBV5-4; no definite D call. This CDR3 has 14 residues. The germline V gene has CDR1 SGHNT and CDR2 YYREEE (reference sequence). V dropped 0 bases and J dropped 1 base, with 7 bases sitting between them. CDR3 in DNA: TGTGCCAGCAGCTTGGCCGCCAGCCAAGAGACCCAGTACTTC. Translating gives CASSLAASQETQYF.

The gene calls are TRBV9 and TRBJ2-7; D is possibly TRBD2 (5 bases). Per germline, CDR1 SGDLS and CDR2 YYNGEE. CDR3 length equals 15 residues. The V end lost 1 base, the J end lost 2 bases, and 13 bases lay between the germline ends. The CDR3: CASSVNGLGTYEQYF. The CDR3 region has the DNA TGTGCCAGCAGCGTAAATGGACTCGGCACCTACGAGCAGTACTTC.

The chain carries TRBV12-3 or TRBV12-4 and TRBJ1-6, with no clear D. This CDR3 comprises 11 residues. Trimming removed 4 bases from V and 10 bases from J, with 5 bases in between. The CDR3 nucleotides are TGTGCCAGCAGTTCCGAGTCACCCCTCCACTTT. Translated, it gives CASSSESPLHF.

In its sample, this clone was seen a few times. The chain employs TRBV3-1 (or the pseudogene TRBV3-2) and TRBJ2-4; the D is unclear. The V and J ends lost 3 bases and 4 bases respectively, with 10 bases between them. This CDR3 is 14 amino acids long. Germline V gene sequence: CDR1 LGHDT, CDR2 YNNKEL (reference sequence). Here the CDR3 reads CASSHVARKNIQYF. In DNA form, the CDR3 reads TGTGCCAGCAGCCATGTTGCGAGAAAAAACATTCAGTACTTC.

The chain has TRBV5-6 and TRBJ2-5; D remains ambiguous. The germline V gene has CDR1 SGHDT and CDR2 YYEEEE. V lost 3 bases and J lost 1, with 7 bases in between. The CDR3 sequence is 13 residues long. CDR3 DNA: TGTGCCAGCAGCTCGACGGGCCAAGAGACCCAGTACTTC. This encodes CASSSTGQETQYF.

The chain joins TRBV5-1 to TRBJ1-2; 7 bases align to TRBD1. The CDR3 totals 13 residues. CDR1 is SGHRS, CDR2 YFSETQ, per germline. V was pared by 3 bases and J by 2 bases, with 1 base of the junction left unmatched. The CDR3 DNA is TGCGCCAGCAGCTCCAGGGGGAACTATGGCTACACCTTC. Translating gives CASSSRGNYGYTF.

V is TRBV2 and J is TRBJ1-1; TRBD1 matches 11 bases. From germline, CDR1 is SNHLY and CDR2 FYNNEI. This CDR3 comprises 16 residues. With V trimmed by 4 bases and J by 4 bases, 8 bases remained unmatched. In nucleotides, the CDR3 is TGTGCCAGCAGTGCGGTCTCGGGGACAGGGGGCACTGAAGCTTTCTTT. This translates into CASSAVSGTGGTEAFF.

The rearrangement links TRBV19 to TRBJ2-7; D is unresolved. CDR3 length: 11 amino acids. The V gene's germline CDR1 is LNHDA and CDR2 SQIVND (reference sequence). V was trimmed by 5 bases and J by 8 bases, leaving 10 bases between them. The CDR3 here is CASSGGDKQYF. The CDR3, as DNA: TGTGCCAGTAGTGGCGGCGATAAGCAGTACTTC.

The CDR3 protein is CASSRRTGSWMNTEAFF. CDR3 nucleotide sequence: TGTGCCAGCAGTCGACGAACAGGGAGTTGGATGAACACTGAAGCTTTCTTT. The chain carries TRBV6-6 and TRBJ1-1, with a weak D call TRBD1 (6 bases). V was pared by 5 bases and J by 0 bases, with 19 bases between. This CDR3 is 17 amino acids long. CDR1 is MNHNY, CDR2 SVGAGI, per germline (reference sequence).

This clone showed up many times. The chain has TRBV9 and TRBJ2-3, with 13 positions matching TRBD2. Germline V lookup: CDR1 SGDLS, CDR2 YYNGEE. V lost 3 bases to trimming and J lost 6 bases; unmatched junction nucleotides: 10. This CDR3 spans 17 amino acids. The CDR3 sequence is CASSADPGLAGEDTQYF. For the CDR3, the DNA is TGTGCCAGCAGCGCTGATCCAGGACTAGCGGGAGAGGATACGCAGTATTTT.

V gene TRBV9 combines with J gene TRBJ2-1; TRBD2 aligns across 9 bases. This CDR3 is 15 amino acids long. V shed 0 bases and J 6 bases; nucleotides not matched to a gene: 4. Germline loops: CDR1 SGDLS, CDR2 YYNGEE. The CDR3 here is CASSVGGGDSNEQFF. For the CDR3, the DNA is TGTGCCAGCAGCGTAGGCGGGGGGGATTCCAATGAGCAGTTCTTC. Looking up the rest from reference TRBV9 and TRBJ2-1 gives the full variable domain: DSGVTQTPKHLITATGQRVTLRCSPRSGDLSVYWYQQSLDQGLQFLIQYYNGEERAKGNILERFSAQQFPDLHSELNLSSLELGDSALYFCASSVGGGDSNEQFFGPGTRLTVL.

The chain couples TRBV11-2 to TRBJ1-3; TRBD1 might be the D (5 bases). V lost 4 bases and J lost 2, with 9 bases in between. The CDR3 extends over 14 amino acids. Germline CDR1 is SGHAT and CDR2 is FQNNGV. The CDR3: CASSSRVAGNTIYF. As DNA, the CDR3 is TGTGCCAGCAGCTCCAGGGTTGCTGGAAACACCATATATTTT.

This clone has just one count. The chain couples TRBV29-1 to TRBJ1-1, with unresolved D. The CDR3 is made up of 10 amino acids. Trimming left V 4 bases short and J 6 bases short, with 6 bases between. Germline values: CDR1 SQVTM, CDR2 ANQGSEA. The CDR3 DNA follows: TGCAGCGTTGTCGGTTCTGAAGCTTTCTTT. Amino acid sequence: CSVVGSEAFF. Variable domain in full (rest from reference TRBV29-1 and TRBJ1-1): SAVISQKPSRDICQRGTSLTIQCQVDSQVTMMFWYRQQPGQSLTLIATANQGSEATYESGFVIDKFPISRPNLTFSTLTVSNMSPEDSSIYLCSVVGSEAFFGQGTRLTVV.